The rows below give T cell receptor beta chains drawn from one sample of a study of T cell repertoires in cytomegalovirus infection. TCRdb recomputed calls from the reads with MiXCR, one row per CDR3 protein. The table records hundreds of thousands of distinct CDR3 sequences, 40% to 50% of them present only once. Their target antigens are unknown. The sequencing used cultured PBMCs, collected from culture after CMV antigen stimulation. Every receptor here comes from a human donor in good health (CMV status not recorded). Some clones in this sample may be carry-over from other donors' samples. Both conserved end residues are part of each CDR3.

v_gene	j_gene	CDR3aa
TRBV11-2	TRBJ2-5	CASSLGPQGEETQYF
TRBV10-3	TRBJ1-2	CAISVREHGYGYTF
TRBV4-1	TRBJ2-3	CASSQGSGGGADTQYF
TRBV7-6	TRBJ2-7	CASSVIAGGSYEQYF
TRBV7-3	TRBJ2-7	CASSLNSGAWYEQYF
TRBV12-3/TRBV12-4	TRBJ2-1	CASRQYRGQLNEQFF
TRBV9	TRBJ2-7	CASSDQGPETYEQYF
TRBV18	TRBJ2-1	CASSPNAGSPSSYNEQFF
TRBV10-3	TRBJ1-3	CAISERAGNTIYF
TRBV7-8	TRBJ1-1	CASNQGSGTEAFF
TRBV6-2/TRBV6-3	TRBJ1-1	CASSYRKYTEAFF
TRBV7-8	TRBJ1-6	CASSLVSGGDSPLHF
TRBV12-3/TRBV12-4	TRBJ2-5	CASSFGRGRETQYF
TRBV27	TRBJ2-2	CASSFYGLAGGPAGELFF
TRBV5-4	TRBJ2-1	CASSFPRQSPHNEQFF
TRBV27	TRBJ2-1	CASSQLAGVFNEQFF
TRBV7-2	TRBJ2-1	CASRNRGAYNEQFF
TRBV12-5	TRBJ2-7	CASAHPTTGLIDEQYF
TRBV7-2	TRBJ2-3	CASSYYRRITDTQYF
TRBV5-4	TRBJ2-1	CASSFRDRPYNEQFF
TRBV4-3	TRBJ2-5	CASSQGTGKETQYF
TRBV2	TRBJ1-5	CASSSGPGRNQPQHF
TRBV11-2	TRBJ1-6	CASSTRTATISSYNSPLHF
TRBV15	TRBJ2-5	CATSRDYGEETQYF
TRBV4-2	TRBJ2-5	CASSQESGGETQYF
TRBV12-3/TRBV12-4	TRBJ2-5	CASSTGTGGETQYF
TRBV14	TRBJ1-2	CASSQDGPGHTF
TRBV10-3	TRBJ2-1	CAISESGGFRGNEQFF
TRBV4-1	TRBJ2-1	CASSQAGPQRGGLYNEQFF
TRBV20-1	TRBJ2-7	CSARPRGPGYEQYF
TRBV11-2	TRBJ2-7	CASSFGQDSYEQYF
TRBV5-1	TRBJ2-7	CASGGWGPNSYEQYF
TRBV12-3/TRBV12-4	TRBJ1-1	CASSSHQGRITEAFF
TRBV29-1	TRBJ2-7	CSVALNSYEQYF
TRBV7-2	TRBJ2-1	CASSLGLIGDEQFF
TRBV7-2	TRBJ2-5	CASSLVPTVRETQYF
TRBV20-1	TRBJ2-5	CSARRGTGSPSLETQYF
TRBV6-2/TRBV6-3	TRBJ2-7	CATEIAGYEQYF
TRBV10-3	TRBJ1-3	CAIRGPTTGTTGNTIYF
TRBV6-6	TRBJ1-4	CASTSGAATNEKLFF
TRBV7-8	TRBJ2-5	CASSLRRTGLTGKETQYF